The rows below give T cell receptor beta chains drawn from one sample of a study of blood T cell repertoires in COVID-19. Data came from immunoSEQ multiplex PCR; TCRdb stores just in-frame clones and leaves some out. The repertoire holds under 300,000 clones, about 90% seen once, with more than 10% in the top ten. Sequenced input: peripheral blood. The receptors come from a young woman with COVID-19, enrolled during active disease. Each CDR3 is given with its conserved first and last residue. Each record gives: V gene, D gene, clone size, J gene, CDR3 protein, CDR3 DNA. The D gene is left open where the match is weak. Where a row states a size, it is once, few, many or the class of an expanded clone; other rows omit it.

V gene: TRBV18; D gene: NA; clone size: NA; J gene: TRBJ1-5; CDR3 protein: CASSPTGPQAANQPQHF; CDR3 DNA: TGTGCCAGCTCACCAACAGGGCCCCAGGCCGCCAATCAGCCCCAGCATTTT
V gene: TRBV4-2; D gene: TRBD2; clone size: NA; J gene: TRBJ2-1; CDR3 protein: CASSQTAGGHNEQFF; CDR3 DNA: TGTGCCAGCAGCCAAACAGCGGGGGGGCACAATGAGCAGTTCTTC
V gene: TRBV11-3; D gene: NA; clone size: NA; J gene: TRBJ2-3; CDR3 protein: CASSPGVTITQYF; CDR3 DNA: TGTGCCAGCAGTCCAGGGGTAACCATTACGCAGTATTTT
V gene: TRBV6-5; D gene: NA; clone size: NA; J gene: TRBJ2-7; CDR3 protein: CASSYSSGPVYEQYF; CDR3 DNA: TGTGCCAGCAGTTACAGTTCAGGCCCCGTATACGAGCAGTACTTC
V gene: TRBV3-1/TRBV3-2; D gene: NA; clone size: once; J gene: TRBJ2-3; CDR3 protein: CASSQASGTYF; CDR3 DNA: TGTGCCAGCAGCCAAGCTTCGGGAACCTATTTT
V gene: TRBV30; D gene: NA; clone size: NA; J gene: TRBJ1-1; CDR3 protein: CAWSRANTEAFF; CDR3 DNA: TGTGCCTGGAGCCGAGCGAACACTGAAGCTTTCTTT
V gene: TRBV4-1; D gene: TRBD2; clone size: NA; J gene: TRBJ2-7; CDR3 protein: CASSQGGAGGRYEQYF; CDR3 DNA: TGCGCCAGCAGCCAAGGGGGAGCGGGGGGGCGTTACGAGCAGTACTTC
V gene: TRBV27; D gene: TRBD2; clone size: NA; J gene: TRBJ2-7; CDR3 protein: CASSLNVASGGAIEQYF; CDR3 DNA: TGTGCCAGCAGTTTAAATGTGGCTAGCGGGGGGGCCATCGAGCAGTACTTC
V gene: TRBV7-9; D gene: TRBD1; clone size: once; J gene: TRBJ1-1; CDR3 protein: CASSLGQGEAFF; CDR3 DNA: TGTGCCAGCAGCCTCGGACAGGGGGAAGCTTTCTTT
V gene: TRBV19; D gene: NA; clone size: NA; J gene: TRBJ1-1; CDR3 protein: CASSFWGPGKNTEAFF; CDR3 DNA: TGTGCCAGTAGTTTTTGGGGGCCAGGAAAGAACACTGAAGCTTTCTTT
V gene: TRBV29-1; D gene: NA; clone size: NA; J gene: TRBJ1-4; CDR3 protein: CSVQSSADEKLFF; CDR3 DNA: TGCAGCGTGCAAAGTAGCGCAGATGAAAAACTGTTTTTT
V gene: TRBV18; D gene: NA; clone size: NA; J gene: TRBJ2-2; CDR3 protein: CASSTNTGELFF; CDR3 DNA: TGTGCCAGCTCAACAAACACCGGGGAGCTGTTTTTT
V gene: TRBV4-1; D gene: NA; clone size: once; J gene: TRBJ1-4; CDR3 protein: CASSQDWAITNEKLFF; CDR3 DNA: TGCGCCAGCAGCCAAGATTGGGCAATAACTAATGAAAAACTGTTTTTT
V gene: TRBV20-1; D gene: TRBD1; clone size: NA; J gene: TRBJ1-4; CDR3 protein: CSASGRQGDEKLFF; CDR3 DNA: TGCAGTGCTAGTGGTCGACAGGGCGATGAAAAACTGTTTTTT
V gene: TRBV19; D gene: TRBD1; clone size: NA; J gene: TRBJ1-2; CDR3 protein: CASSRPGTGNYGYTF; CDR3 DNA: TGTGCCAGTAGTCGTCCCGGGACAGGGAACTATGGCTACACCTTC
V gene: TRBV19; D gene: TRBD1; clone size: NA; J gene: TRBJ1-1; CDR3 protein: CASSTQGQGAAEAFF; CDR3 DNA: TGTGCCAGTAGTACCCAAGGACAGGGGGCGGCTGAAGCTTTCTTT
V gene: TRBV4-2; D gene: NA; clone size: NA; J gene: TRBJ1-3; CDR3 protein: CASSRRGGGNTIYF; CDR3 DNA: TGTGCCAGCAGCCGCCGGGGAGGTGGAAACACCATATATTTT
V gene: TRBV6-6; D gene: NA; clone size: NA; J gene: TRBJ2-7; CDR3 protein: CASSQGLYEQYF; CDR3 DNA: TGTGCCAGCAGTCAGGGGCTCTACGAGCAGTACTTC
V gene: TRBV27; D gene: NA; clone size: NA; J gene: TRBJ1-5; CDR3 protein: CASSTRTANQPQHF; CDR3 DNA: TGTGCCAGCAGCACCCGGACAGCTAATCAGCCCCAGCATTTT
V gene: TRBV3-1/TRBV3-2; D gene: NA; clone size: NA; J gene: TRBJ2-2; CDR3 protein: CASSQGIAGELFF; CDR3 DNA: TGTGCCAGCAGCCAAGGTATTGCCGGGGAGCTGTTTTTT
V gene: TRBV7-6; D gene: TRBD2; clone size: NA; J gene: TRBJ2-1; CDR3 protein: CASSRGAGTYNEQFF; CDR3 DNA: TGTGCCAGCAGCAGAGGAGCGGGGACCTACAATGAGCAGTTCTTC
V gene: TRBV19; D gene: TRBD1; clone size: few; J gene: TRBJ1-1; CDR3 protein: CASRTDRVGTEAFF; CDR3 DNA: TGTGCCAGTAGGACCGACAGGGTAGGAACTGAAGCTTTCTTT
V gene: TRBV28; D gene: NA; clone size: NA; J gene: TRBJ1-5; CDR3 protein: CASSLVGEVSGRSSNQPQHF; CDR3 DNA: TGTGCCAGCAGTTTAGTGGGGGAAGTATCGGGGAGGTCTAGCAATCAGCCCCAGCATTTT
V gene: TRBV3-1/TRBV3-2; D gene: TRBD2; clone size: few; J gene: TRBJ2-5; CDR3 protein: CASSQLRAGLQETQYF; CDR3 DNA: TGTGCCAGCAGCCAATTAAGAGCGGGGCTTCAAGAGACCCAGTACTTC
V gene: TRBV15; D gene: TRBD2; clone size: NA; J gene: TRBJ2-3; CDR3 protein: CATSRHQRPGGDTQYF; CDR3 DNA: TGTGCCACCAGCAGACACCAGAGGCCGGGGGGAGATACGCAGTATTTT
V gene: TRBV7-9; D gene: NA; clone size: NA; J gene: TRBJ2-2; CDR3 protein: CASRPHAGPNTGELFF; CDR3 DNA: TGTGCCAGCCGCCCCCACGCGGGCCCGAACACCGGGGAGCTGTTTTTT
V gene: TRBV4-1; D gene: NA; clone size: NA; J gene: TRBJ2-1; CDR3 protein: CASSQGLQKGGGHNEQFF; CDR3 DNA: TGCGCCAGCAGCCAAGGTCTTCAGAAGGGCGGGGGCCACAATGAGCAGTTCTTC
V gene: TRBV3-1/TRBV3-2; D gene: NA; clone size: NA; J gene: TRBJ2-4; CDR3 protein: CASSQDRQASNIQYF; CDR3 DNA: TGTGCCAGCAGCCAAGATCGACAGGCCTCAAACATTCAGTACTTC
V gene: TRBV7-9; D gene: NA; clone size: NA; J gene: TRBJ2-2; CDR3 protein: CASSLHGSVNTGELFF; CDR3 DNA: TGTGCCAGCAGCTTACATGGGAGCGTGAACACCGGGGAGCTGTTTTTT
V gene: TRBV5-4; D gene: NA; clone size: NA; J gene: TRBJ1-4; CDR3 protein: CASSFDGLLGNEKLFF; CDR3 DNA: TGTGCCAGCAGCTTTGACGGACTACTTGGGAATGAAAAACTGTTTTTT
V gene: TRBV7-2; D gene: TRBD2; clone size: NA; J gene: TRBJ2-3; CDR3 protein: CASSSISGATDTQYF; CDR3 DNA: TGTGCCAGCAGCTCAATAAGCGGGGCCACAGATACGCAGTATTTT
V gene: TRBV6-5; D gene: NA; clone size: NA; J gene: TRBJ1-1; CDR3 protein: CASRRTGAEAFF; CDR3 DNA: TGTGCCAGCAGACGGACGGGGGCTGAAGCTTTCTTT
V gene: TRBV7-9; D gene: TRBD2; clone size: NA; J gene: TRBJ2-5; CDR3 protein: CASSPGAGAFEETQYF; CDR3 DNA: TGTGCCAGCAGCCCGGGAGCGGGGGCTTTCGAGGAGACCCAGTACTTC
V gene: TRBV7-2; D gene: TRBD1; clone size: NA; J gene: TRBJ1-4; CDR3 protein: CASSRTGNREKLFF; CDR3 DNA: TGTGCCAGCAGCCGGACAGGGAACAGGGAAAAACTGTTTTTT
V gene: TRBV5-4; D gene: NA; clone size: once; J gene: TRBJ1-1; CDR3 protein: CASSWQENTEAFF; CDR3 DNA: TGTGCCAGCAGCTGGCAAGAGAACACTGAAGCTTTCTTT
V gene: TRBV3-1/TRBV3-2; D gene: TRBD2; clone size: NA; J gene: TRBJ2-7; CDR3 protein: CASSQGLGGYEQYF; CDR3 DNA: TGTGCCAGCAGCCAAGGGTTGGGGGGGTACGAGCAGTACTTC
V gene: TRBV21-1; D gene: NA; clone size: once; J gene: TRBJ1-4; CDR3 protein: CASSKEGTGWNEKLFF; CDR3 DNA: TGTGCCAGCAGCAAAGAGGGGACAGGGTGGAATGAAAAACTGTTTTTT
V gene: TRBV19; D gene: NA; clone size: NA; J gene: TRBJ2-7; CDR3 protein: CASSFFPGYEQYF; CDR3 DNA: TGTGCCAGTAGTTTCTTCCCCGGGTACGAGCAGTACTTC